This T cell receptor beta chain was captured in a study of CD8+CD57+ T cells in acquired aplastic anemia. Study-wide results and caveats: Overlap between patients and controls comprised about 30 CD8+ CDR3 sequences.

Patients chosen for sequencing had shown CD8+CD57+ cell expansion by flow cytometry. The patients all had a severe acquired aplastic anemia diagnosis. Each patient gave a blood sample that was collected before any therapy had been received. Germline V gene lookup returns CDR1 LNHDA and CDR2 SQIVND (reference sequence). The CDR3 has 12 amino acids. The V gene lost 3 bases and the J gene lost 7 bases, with 9 bases spanning the gap. Worth noting for this clonotype: Its cognate antigen is unknown.

Genomic DNA, the template, was used for profiling of the TCR beta VDJ and CDR3. TCRdb called the reads again in MiXCR, with one record for every CDR3 protein. The data show over 150,000 distinct CDR3 sequences, around half seen once. Sequenced: sorted CD4+, CD8+, or CD8+CD57+ T cells (not recorded which) from PBMCs. This sequence joins TRBV19 and TRBJ1-2; tentative D call: TRBD1 (6 bases). This clonotype originated in a human donor with aplastic anemia. Here the CDR3 DNA reads TGTGCCAGTAGTATGAGGACAGTTGGCTACACCTTC. It specifies CASSMRTVGYTF.